This is a list of T cell receptor beta chains from one sample in a study of blood T cell repertoires in COVID-19. The data were produced by immunoSEQ multiplex PCR, yet TCRdb's version contains in-frame clones alone and is incomplete. The sample contains about 390,000 clones, about 90% of which appear only once. The sample consisted of peripheral blood. Every receptor here comes from a woman aged 55-69 years with COVID-19, enrolled during active disease. CDR3s include the opening cysteine and the closing phenylalanine or tryptophan. The D gene is left open where the match is weak. A row's size may be missing; if present it is once, few, many or a size class.

d_call	cdr3_length	clone_size	v_call	j_call	cdr3_nt	cdr3_aa
TRBD1	15	.	TRBV28	TRBJ1-3	TGTGCCAGCAGTCCAGTGACAGGGGCTGGAAACACCATATATTTT	CASSPVTGAGNTIYF
.	13	.	TRBV9	TRBJ2-1	TGTGCCAGCAGTGGCACACTAGCCGGTGAGCAGTTCTTC	CASSGTLAGEQFF
TRBD1	14	.	TRBV3-1/TRBV3-2	TRBJ1-1	TGTGCCAGCACCCTAGGACAGGGATACACTGAAGCTTTCTTT	CASTLGQGYTEAFF
.	14	.	TRBV2	TRBJ2-4	TGTGCCAGCTCGAGGGAAGGAGCCAAAAACATTCAGTACTTC	CASSREGAKNIQYF
TRBD1	15	.	TRBV25-1	TRBJ1-6	TGTGCCAGCACTCTTACAGGGGGAGGTAATTCACCCCTCCACTTT	CASTLTGGGNSPLHF
TRBD1	16	.	TRBV7-2	TRBJ1-5	TGTGCCAGCAGCTTGGAGGGACAGGGGGGCAATCAGCCCCAGCATTTT	CASSLEGQGGNQPQHF
.	11	.	TRBV20-1	TRBJ1-2	TGCAGTGCTAGCCCCGGTTTTGGCTACACCTTC	CSASPGFGYTF
.	13	.	TRBV30	TRBJ2-2	TGTGCCTGGGATTTGAGGGATACCGGGGAGCTGTTTTTT	CAWDLRDTGELFF
.	14	.	TRBV11-3	TRBJ2-1	TGTGCCAGCAGCTCCGGGGGCTCCTACAATGAGCAGTTCTTC	CASSSGGSYNEQFF
.	14	.	TRBV19	TRBJ1-2	TGTGCCAGTAGTATAGACAGGAACTTCTATGGCTACACCTTC	CASSIDRNFYGYTF
TRBD1	14	.	TRBV28	TRBJ1-2	TGTGCCAGCAAGAGGCGGGACAGGGAGCTGGGCTACACCTTC	CASKRRDRELGYTF
.	15	.	TRBV30	TRBJ1-6	TGTGCCTGGAGTGGGCCGCGGGGGACCAATTCACCCCTCCACTTT	CAWSGPRGTNSPLHF
.	15	once	TRBV2	TRBJ2-7	TGTGCCAGCAGTGTCGAGCACCCGGGGTCGTATGAGCAGTACTTC	CASSVEHPGSYEQYF
TRBD1	16	.	TRBV5-1	TRBJ2-5	TGCGCCAGCAGCTTGGCACCGACAGGGGGGCAAGAGACCCAGTACTTC	CASSLAPTGGQETQYF
.	13	.	TRBV18	TRBJ1-5	TGTGCCAGCTCACCCTCTGAGAATCAGCCCCAGCATTTT	CASSPSENQPQHF
.	16	.	TRBV11-3	TRBJ2-3	TGTGCCAGCAGCTCGGGGGGCCAGATGAGCACAGATACGCAGTATTTT	CASSSGGQMSTDTQYF
.	13	.	TRBV4-1	TRBJ2-2	TGCGCCAGCAGCCCTTACAGGGCCGGGGAGCTGTTTTTT	CASSPYRAGELFF
.	15	.	TRBV12-5	TRBJ1-1	TGTGCTAGTGGTCCCTGGGGGGGTCGGGGCACTGAAGCTTTCTTT	CASGPWGGRGTEAFF
TRBD1	14	.	TRBV5-4	TRBJ1-4	TGTGCCAGCAGCTGGGGACAGGCTAATGAAAAACTGTTTTTT	CASSWGQANEKLFF
TRBD2	14	.	TRBV20-1	TRBJ2-1	TGCAGTGCTAGTGGCGGGGGGAATTGGAATGAGCAGTTCTTC	CSASGGGNWNEQFF
.	15	.	TRBV27	TRBJ2-4	TGTGCCAGCAGTCCACACCGGGACATCAAAAACATTCAGTACTTC	CASSPHRDIKNIQYF
TRBD2	16	.	TRBV3-1/TRBV3-2	TRBJ2-7	TGTGCCAGCAGCCAAGATAAACTAGCGGGGGCCGGCGAGCAGTACTTC	CASSQDKLAGAGEQYF
TRBD1	16	.	TRBV7-3	TRBJ2-5	TGTGCCAGCAGCTCCTCTAGGACAGGGGGTATAGAGACCCAGTACTTC	CASSSSRTGGIETQYF
.	14	.	TRBV2	TRBJ1-4	TGTGCCAGCAGTCAACAGGGAGGGTATGAAAAACTGTTTTTT	CASSQQGGYEKLFF
TRBD1	15	.	TRBV7-3	TRBJ2-3	TGTGCCAGCAGCTCCCACAGGGGGCGAACAGATACGCAGTATTTT	CASSSHRGRTDTQYF
.	12	.	TRBV14	TRBJ2-5	TGTGCCAGCAGATACAGACAAGAGACCCAGTACTTC	CASRYRQETQYF
TRBD1	16	.	TRBV10-3	TRBJ2-2	TGTGCCATCAGGGATCCGGGACAGGGGAACACCGGGGAGCTGTTTTTT	CAIRDPGQGNTGELFF
.	14	.	TRBV25-1	TRBJ1-4	TGTGCCAGCAGTGATCCCGGGGAAAATGAAAAACTGTTTTTT	CASSDPGENEKLFF
.	14	.	TRBV7-8	TRBJ2-5	TGTGCCAGCAGCCGCACCGAAAGGGGAGAGACCCAGTACTTC	CASSRTERGETQYF
.	14	.	TRBV7-9	TRBJ1-4	TGTGCCAGCAGCTTCGGGGCAGGGGATGAAAAACTGTTTTTT	CASSFGAGDEKLFF
.	12	.	TRBV7-2	TRBJ1-2	TGTGCCAGCAGCATGGACACTGATGGCTACACCTTC	CASSMDTDGYTF
.	15	.	TRBV2	TRBJ1-5	TGTGCCAGCAGGGACTTCGGGGTTAGCAATCAGCCCCAGCATTTT	CASRDFGVSNQPQHF
.	13	.	TRBV27	TRBJ1-2	TGTGCCAGCAGTCAGGCTGGTAAATATGGCTACACCTTC	CASSQAGKYGYTF
TRBD2	18	.	TRBV10-3	TRBJ2-3	TGTGCCATCAGTGAGTTCCTAGCGGGCGCAACTAGCACAGATACGCAGTATTTT	CAISEFLAGATSTDTQYF
.	15	.	TRBV19	TRBJ1-6	TGTGCCAGTAAGATAGGAGGGCCCTATAATTCACCCCTCCACTTT	CASKIGGPYNSPLHF
TRBD1	15	.	TRBV5-1	TRBJ2-5	TGCGCCAGCAGCTTGACGGACAGGGGAAGGGAGACCCAGTACTTC	CASSLTDRGRETQYF
.	17	.	TRBV5-1	TRBJ2-2	TGCGCCAGCAGCCTTTTGACCATGGGGGCAGGCACCGGGGAGCTGTTTTTT	CASSLLTMGAGTGELFF
TRBD1	17	.	TRBV5-1	TRBJ2-6	TGCGCCAGCAGTTCCGGGACAGGGGGCTCTGGGGCCAACGTCCTGACTTTC	CASSSGTGGSGANVLTF
TRBD1	13	.	TRBV5-4	TRBJ1-2	TGTGCCAGCAGCTTGGGACAGGGGCAAGGCTACACCTTC	CASSLGQGQGYTF
TRBD2	17	.	TRBV30	TRBJ2-1	TGTGCCTGGAGCCCGGGCGCTAGCGGGGGTCCCTACAATGAGCAGTTCTTC	CAWSPGASGGPYNEQFF
.	16	.	TRBV24-1	TRBJ2-2	TGTGCCACCAGTGACCCCCGGGCAGGGGAATCCGGGGAGCTGTTTTTT	CATSDPRAGESGELFF
.	16	.	TRBV11-2	TRBJ2-3	TGTGCCAGCAGAACTTGGCCCCAGGGGACACGCGATACGCAGTATTTT	CASRTWPQGTRDTQYF